This T cell receptor beta chain comes out of a study of type 1 and type 2 diabetes patients. The trim removed 5 bases at V and 4 bases at J, leaving 16 bases unmatched. In germline, CDR1 is LNHDA, CDR2 SQIVND (reference sequence). The CDR3 contains 17 residues. The PCR template was genomic DNA. A primer set of 30 forward and 13 reverse primers amplified the CDR3. From the multiplex PCR reads, TCRdb called clonotypes with MiXCR, one entry per CDR3 protein. Of about 290,000 distinct CDR3 sequences in the sample, around 47% are singletons; the top ten hold roughly 15%. The table lists this clonotype with a few counts.

The sample consisted of peripheral blood mononuclear cells (PBMCs). J is TRBJ2-5 and V is TRBV19; 7 bases fit TRBD2. The receptor's source is a man younger than 35 with type 2 diabetes. For the CDR3, the DNA is TGTGCCAGTAGTGTTTATCCCATGGGAGGGATCGGAGAGACCCAGTACTTC. This gives the protein CASSVYPMGGIGETQYF.